What follows are 14 T cell receptor beta chains derived from one specimen sequenced in a study of blood T cell repertoires in COVID-19. Sequencing used immunoSEQ multiplex PCR; TCRdb keeps in-frame clones, though not all of them. The sample has 200,000 to 250,000 clones, 90% to 95% seen once. What was sequenced was peripheral blood. These receptor sequences come from a man aged 55 to 69 with COVID-19, enrolled during active disease.

The genes are TRBV5-1 and TRBJ1-1, with 7 positions matching TRBD1. The CDR3 has 13 residues. Germline V lookup: CDR1 SGHRS, CDR2 YFSETQ. V shed 7 bases, J shed 4 bases, and the junction held 7 bases outside the gene matches. CDR3 in amino acids: CASAQGGGTEAFF. The CDR3 DNA reads TGCGCCAGCGCCCAGGGGGGAGGCACTGAAGCTTTCTTT.

The rearrangement joins TRBV7-2 to TRBJ2-2; perhaps TRBD1 as D (5 bases). V lost 6 bases, J lost 0 bases, and 11 bases lay in between. The CDR3 length is 15 residues. CDR1 SGHTA and CDR2 FQGNSA come from the germline V gene. The CDR3 here is CASRSAGSNTGELFF. DNA for the CDR3: TGTGCCAGCAGGTCGGCAGGGTCGAACACCGGGGAGCTGTTTTTT.

This clone was detected only a few times. The J gene is TRBJ1-2, the V gene TRBV21-1; the table names TRBD1, a call not compared with the DNA. TRBV21-1 is a documented pseudogene. The CDR3 totals 19 residues. CDR3 protein: CASSSPSRQSDTRGYGYTF. The CDR3, as DNA: TGTGCCAGCAGCTCCCCATCCAGACAGTCCGATACTCGAGGATATGGCTACACCTTC.

The CDR3 protein is CASSPITSGRAYEQYF. CDR3 nucleotides: TGTGCCAGCAGCCCGATAACTAGCGGGAGGGCCTACGAGCAGTACTTC. The V call is TRBV5-6, the J call TRBJ2-7, with 13 bases aligning to TRBD2. From germline, CDR1 is SGHDT and CDR2 YYEEEE. The CDR3 runs 16 residues. Trimming removed 4 bases from V and 2 bases from J; junction bases left unmatched: 6.

The CDR3 sequence is CASSGGQVSGNTIYF. CDR3 bases: TGTGCCAGCAGTGGGGGACAGGTGTCTGGAAACACCATATATTTT. The chain recombines TRBV28 with TRBJ1-3; 8 bases align to TRBD1. The trim removed 5 bases at V and 1 base at J, leaving 4 bases unmatched. Per germline, CDR1 MDHEN and CDR2 SYDVKM. The CDR3 runs to 15 residues.

The chain has TRBV28 and TRBJ1-5; no clear D. Trimming removed 6 bases from V and 3 bases from J, with 6 bases in between. There are 12 residues in the CDR3. The germline gives CDR1 MDHEN, CDR2 SYDVKM. DNA of the CDR3: TGTGCCAGCAGGGGCCCCAATCAGCCCCAGCATTTT. It specifies CASRGPNQPQHF.

The genes are TRBV3-1 (or the pseudogene TRBV3-2) and TRBJ1-2, with a weak D call TRBD1 (6 bases). Germline lookup yields CDR1 LGHDT and CDR2 YNNKEL (reference sequence). This CDR3 is built from 13 residues. V dropped 4 bases and J dropped 4 bases, with 10 bases sitting between them. DNA of the CDR3: TGTGCCAGCAGCCCCCGGGACATCTATGGCTACACCTTC. Amino acid sequence: CASSPRDIYGYTF.

There are a few counts of this clone. V usage is TRBV3-1 (or the pseudogene TRBV3-2) and J usage is TRBJ2-3; 11 bases line up with TRBD2. After removal of 0 bases from V and 0 bases from J, the junction contained 11 bases not matched to a gene. Germline V gene sequence: CDR1 LGHDT, CDR2 YNNKEL (reference sequence). The CDR3 length is 20 residues. This CDR3 reads CASSQDYSLAGGLSTDTQYF. CDR3 sequence (DNA): TGTGCCAGCAGCCAAGATTACAGTCTAGCGGGAGGACTTAGCACAGATACGCAGTATTTT.

This chain connects TRBV3-1 (or the pseudogene TRBV3-2) to TRBJ2-1; no clear D gene. Trimming shortened V by 0 bases and J by 10 bases, and 10 bases separated the two germline ends. This CDR3 has 13 amino acids. Germline CDR1 and CDR2: LGHDT and YNNKEL (reference sequence). CDR3: CASSQDRTTEQFF. The CDR3 DNA follows: TGTGCCAGCAGCCAAGATCGAACAACCGAGCAGTTCTTC.

The chain couples TRBV28 to TRBJ2-3; tentatively, D is TRBD2 (6 bases). The V and J ends lost 9 bases and 6 bases respectively, with 19 bases between them. There are 14 residues in the CDR3. Germline CDR1 and CDR2: MDHEN and SYDVKM. CDR3 nucleotide sequence: TGTGCCAGTGCATGGGGGGTTGTGGCCGATACGCAGTATTTT. Its protein product is CASAWGVVADTQYF.

The chain uses TRBV3-1 (or the pseudogene TRBV3-2) and TRBJ2-1, with TRBD1 as a possible D gene (5 bases). Germline assignment: CDR1 LGHDT and CDR2 YNNKEL (reference sequence). There are 14 residues in the CDR3. The V end lost 3 bases, the J end lost 4 bases, and 10 bases lay between the germline ends. CDR3: CASSQAGLYNEQFF. The CDR3 nucleotides are TGTGCCAGCAGCCAGGCAGGGTTGTACAATGAGCAGTTCTTC.

Turning to this clone: Other nucleotide sequences from this sample produce the same CDR3. The J gene is TRBJ2-7, the V gene TRBV9; 7 nucleotides agree with TRBD2. Germline CDR1 SGDLS, CDR2 YYNGEE. With V trimmed by 6 bases and J by 2 bases, 8 bases remained unmatched. The CDR3 has 14 residues. Here the CDR3 reads CASNPGGRAYEQYF. As DNA, the CDR3 is TGTGCCAGCAACCCAGGAGGGAGGGCCTACGAGCAGTACTTC.

The chain joins TRBV10-3 to TRBJ2-3; D remains ambiguous. This CDR3 has 15 amino acids. Germline CDR1 is ENHRY and CDR2 is SYGVKD. Trimming took off 3 bases at V and 0 bases at J, with 10 bases between the two ends. The CDR3 protein is CAISDGSPSTDTQYF. CDR3 bases: TGTGCCATCAGTGATGGCAGTCCTAGCACAGATACGCAGTATTTT.

The chain employs TRBV5-1 and TRBJ2-3, with TRBD1 identical over 7 bases. CDR1 is SGHRS and CDR2 is YFSETQ in the germline V gene. J gave up 0 bases and V 4 bases, and 8 bases lay outside the gene matches. This CDR3 is built from 16 residues. This CDR3 is CASSKGTDPSTDTQYF. The DNA of the CDR3 is TGCGCCAGCAGCAAAGGGACAGATCCAAGCACAGATACGCAGTATTTT.